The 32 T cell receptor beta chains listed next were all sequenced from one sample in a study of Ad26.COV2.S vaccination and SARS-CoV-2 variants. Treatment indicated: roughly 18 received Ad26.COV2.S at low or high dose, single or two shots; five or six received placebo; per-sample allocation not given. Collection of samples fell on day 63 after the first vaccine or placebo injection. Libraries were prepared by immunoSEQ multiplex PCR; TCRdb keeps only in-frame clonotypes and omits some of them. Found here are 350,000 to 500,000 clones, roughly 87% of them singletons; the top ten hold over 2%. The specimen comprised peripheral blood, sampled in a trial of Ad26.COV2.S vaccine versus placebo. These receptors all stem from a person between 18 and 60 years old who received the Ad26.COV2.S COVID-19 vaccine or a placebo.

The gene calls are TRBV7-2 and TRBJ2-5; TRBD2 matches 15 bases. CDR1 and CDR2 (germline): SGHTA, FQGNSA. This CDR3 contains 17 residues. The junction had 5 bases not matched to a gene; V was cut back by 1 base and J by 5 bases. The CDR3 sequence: CASSLGGTSGGLETQYF. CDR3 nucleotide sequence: TGTGCCAGCAGCTTAGGAGGGACTAGCGGGGGGTTGGAGACCCAGTACTTC.

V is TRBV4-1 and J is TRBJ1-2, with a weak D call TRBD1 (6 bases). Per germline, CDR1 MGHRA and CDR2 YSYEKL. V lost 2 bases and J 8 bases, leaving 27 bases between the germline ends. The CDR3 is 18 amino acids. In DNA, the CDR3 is TGCGCCAGCAGCCAACTAATCGAGCGTGGGGGCGAATTCTTGGGCTACACCTTC. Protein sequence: CASSQLIERGGEFLGYTF.

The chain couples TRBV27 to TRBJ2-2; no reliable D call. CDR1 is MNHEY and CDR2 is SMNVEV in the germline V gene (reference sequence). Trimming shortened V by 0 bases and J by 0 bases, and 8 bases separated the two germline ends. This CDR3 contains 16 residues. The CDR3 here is CASSLSAGTNTGELFF. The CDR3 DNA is TGTGCCAGCAGTTTATCAGCTGGGACGAACACCGGGGAGCTGTTTTTT.

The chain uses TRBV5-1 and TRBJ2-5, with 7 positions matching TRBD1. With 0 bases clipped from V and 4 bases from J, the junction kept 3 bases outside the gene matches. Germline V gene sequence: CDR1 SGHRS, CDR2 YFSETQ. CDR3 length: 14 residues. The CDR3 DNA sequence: TGCGCCAGCAGCTTGGACAGGGGAACAGAGACCCAGTACTTC. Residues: CASSLDRGTETQYF.

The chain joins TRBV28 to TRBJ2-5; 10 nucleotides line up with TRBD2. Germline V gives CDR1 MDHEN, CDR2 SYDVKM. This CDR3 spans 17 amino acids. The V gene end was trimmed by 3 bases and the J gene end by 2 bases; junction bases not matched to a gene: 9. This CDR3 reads CASSFGSGGGPQETQYF. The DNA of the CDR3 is TGTGCCAGCAGTTTTGGAAGCGGGGGGGGACCGCAAGAGACCCAGTACTTC.

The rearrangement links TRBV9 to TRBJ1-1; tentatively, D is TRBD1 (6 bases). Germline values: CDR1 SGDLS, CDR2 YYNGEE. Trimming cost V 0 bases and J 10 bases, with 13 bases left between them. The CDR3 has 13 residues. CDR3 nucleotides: TGTGCCAGCAGCGTAGGATCTGAAGGGGGAGCTTTCTTT. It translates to CASSVGSEGGAFF.

The CDR3 loop reads CASSVTTSGVTGELFF. Here the CDR3 DNA reads TGTGCCAGCAGCGTCACGACTAGCGGGGTTACCGGGGAGCTGTTTTTT. This chain connects TRBV9 to TRBJ2-2, with TRBD2 matching 11 bases. This CDR3 region has 16 residues. J lost 5 bases, V lost 2 bases, and 5 bases had no gene match. From germline, CDR1 is SGDLS and CDR2 YYNGEE.

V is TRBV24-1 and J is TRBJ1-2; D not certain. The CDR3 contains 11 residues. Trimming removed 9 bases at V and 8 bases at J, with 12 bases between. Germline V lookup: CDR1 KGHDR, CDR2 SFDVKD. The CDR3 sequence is CATSLAGGYTF. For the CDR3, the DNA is TGTGCCACCTCCCTGGCGGGGGGCTACACCTTC.

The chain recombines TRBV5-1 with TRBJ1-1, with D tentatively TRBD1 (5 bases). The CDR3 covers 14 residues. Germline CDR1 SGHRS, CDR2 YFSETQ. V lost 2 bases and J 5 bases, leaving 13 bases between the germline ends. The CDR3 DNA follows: TGCGCCAGCAGCTTCCTGCAGGGCGATACTGAAGCTTTCTTT. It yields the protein CASSFLQGDTEAFF.

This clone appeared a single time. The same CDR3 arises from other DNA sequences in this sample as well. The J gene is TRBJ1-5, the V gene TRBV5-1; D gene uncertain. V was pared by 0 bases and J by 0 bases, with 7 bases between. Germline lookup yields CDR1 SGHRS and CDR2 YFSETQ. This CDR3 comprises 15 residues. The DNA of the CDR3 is TGCGCCAGCAGCTTGGGAGGCTATAGCAATCAGCCCCAGCATTTT. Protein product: CASSLGGYSNQPQHF.

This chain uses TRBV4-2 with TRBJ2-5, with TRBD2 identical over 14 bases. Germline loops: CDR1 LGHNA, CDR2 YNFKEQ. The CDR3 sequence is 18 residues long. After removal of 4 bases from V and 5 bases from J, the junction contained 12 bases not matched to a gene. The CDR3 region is CASSPGTSGGWIWETQYF. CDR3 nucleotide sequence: TGTGCCAGCAGCCCGGGGACTAGCGGGGGCTGGATATGGGAGACCCAGTACTTC.

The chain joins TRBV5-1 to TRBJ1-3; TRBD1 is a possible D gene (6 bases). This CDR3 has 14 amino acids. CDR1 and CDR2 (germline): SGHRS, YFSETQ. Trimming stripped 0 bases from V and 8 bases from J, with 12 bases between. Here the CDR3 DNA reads TGCGCCAGCAGCTTGGCCCAGGGGTTGGACACCATATATTTT. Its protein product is CASSLAQGLDTIYF.

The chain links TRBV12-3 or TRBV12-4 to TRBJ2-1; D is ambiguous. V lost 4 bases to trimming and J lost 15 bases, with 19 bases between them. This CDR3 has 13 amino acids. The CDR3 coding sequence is TGTGCCAGCAGTTACGAATTGACATTCCGGAGGTTCTTC. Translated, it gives CASSYELTFRRFF.

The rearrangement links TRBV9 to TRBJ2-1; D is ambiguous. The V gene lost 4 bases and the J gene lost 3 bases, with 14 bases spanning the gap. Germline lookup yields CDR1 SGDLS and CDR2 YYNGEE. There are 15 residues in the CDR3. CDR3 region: CASSLGSSNYNEQFF. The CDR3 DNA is TGTGCCAGCAGCCTCGGGTCCTCCAACTACAATGAGCAGTTCTTC.

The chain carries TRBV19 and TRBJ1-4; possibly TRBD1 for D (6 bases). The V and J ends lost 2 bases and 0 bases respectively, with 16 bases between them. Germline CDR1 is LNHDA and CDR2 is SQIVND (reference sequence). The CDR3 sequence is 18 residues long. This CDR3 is CASSIYGQTFATNEKLFF. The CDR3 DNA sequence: TGTGCCAGTAGTATATATGGACAGACCTTCGCAACTAATGAAAAACTGTTTTTT.

This CDR3 reads CASISSLLADWGEETQYF. Here the CDR3 DNA reads TGTGCCAGCATCTCCTCTTTACTAGCGGACTGGGGTGAGGAGACCCAGTACTTC. The V and J genes are TRBV7-8 and TRBJ2-5; 8 nucleotides align to TRBD2. Germline CDR1 is SGHVS and CDR2 is FQNEAQ. The CDR3 length is 18 residues. J was trimmed by 5 bases and V by 7 bases; bases with no gene match: 21.

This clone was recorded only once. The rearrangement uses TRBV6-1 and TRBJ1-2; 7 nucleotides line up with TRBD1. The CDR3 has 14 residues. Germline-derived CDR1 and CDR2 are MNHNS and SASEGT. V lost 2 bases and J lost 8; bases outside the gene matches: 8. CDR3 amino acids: CASSEMTGSRGYTF. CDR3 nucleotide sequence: TGTGCCAGCAGTGAAATGACAGGGTCGAGAGGCTACACCTTC.

As DNA, the CDR3 is TGCGCCAGCAGCTCCCAGACAGCGACCTACGAGCAGTACTTC. Its protein is CASSSQTATYEQYF. V gene TRBV5-1 combines with J gene TRBJ2-7; D is perhaps TRBD1 (5 bases). Germline values: CDR1 SGHRS, CDR2 YFSETQ. The CDR3 is 14 amino acids. Deletions cut 3 bases from V and 2 bases from J, with 12 bases between.

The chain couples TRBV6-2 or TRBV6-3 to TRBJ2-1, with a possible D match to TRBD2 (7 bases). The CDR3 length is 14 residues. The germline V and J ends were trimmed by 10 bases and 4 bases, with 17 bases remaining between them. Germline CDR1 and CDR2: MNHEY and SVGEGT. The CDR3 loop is CAIRPAGAYNEQFF. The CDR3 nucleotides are TGTGCCATCAGGCCTGCGGGGGCATACAATGAGCAGTTCTTC.

In nucleotides, the CDR3 is TGTGCCAGCAGCTTTGACCCAAACACTGAAGCTTTCTTT. Amino acids: CASSFDPNTEAFF. The chain joins TRBV7-2 to TRBJ1-1; D is ambiguous. The germline V and J ends were trimmed by 3 bases and 2 bases, with 7 bases remaining between them. Germline-derived CDR1 and CDR2 are SGHTA and FQGNSA. The CDR3 extends over 13 amino acids.

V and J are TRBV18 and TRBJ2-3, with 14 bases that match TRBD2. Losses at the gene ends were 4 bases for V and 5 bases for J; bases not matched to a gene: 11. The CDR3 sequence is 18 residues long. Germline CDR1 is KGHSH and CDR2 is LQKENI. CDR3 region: CASSRLAGGPGGEDTQYF. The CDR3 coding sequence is TGTGCCAGCTCACGACTAGCGGGAGGGCCGGGGGGCGAAGATACGCAGTATTTT.

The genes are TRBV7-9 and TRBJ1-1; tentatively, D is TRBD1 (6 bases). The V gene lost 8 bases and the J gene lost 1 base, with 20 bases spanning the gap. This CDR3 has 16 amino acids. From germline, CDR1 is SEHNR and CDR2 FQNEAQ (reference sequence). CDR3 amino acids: CASLQGWSSPNTEAFF. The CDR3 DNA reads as TGTGCCAGCTTACAGGGATGGAGCTCACCGAACACTGAAGCTTTCTTT. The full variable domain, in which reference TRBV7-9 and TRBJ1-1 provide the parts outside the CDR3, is DTGVSQNPRHKITKRGQNVTFRCDPISEHNRLYWYRQTLGQGPEFLTYFQNEAQLEKSRLLSDRFSAERPKGSFSTLEIQRTEQGDSAMYLCASLQGWSSPNTEAFFGQGTRLTVV.

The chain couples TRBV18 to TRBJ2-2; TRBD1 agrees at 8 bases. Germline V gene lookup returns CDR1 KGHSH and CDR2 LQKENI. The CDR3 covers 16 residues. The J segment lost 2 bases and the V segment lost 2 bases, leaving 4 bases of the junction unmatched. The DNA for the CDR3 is TGTGCCAGCTCACCATTCACAGGGGGTAACACCGGGGAGCTGTTTTTT. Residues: CASSPFTGGNTGELFF. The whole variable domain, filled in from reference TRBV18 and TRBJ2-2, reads NAGVMQNPRHLVRRRGQEARLRCSPMKGHSHVYWYRQLPEEGLKFMVYLQKENIIDESGMPKERFSAEFPKEGPSILRIQQVVRGDSAAYFCASSPFTGGNTGELFFGEGSRLTVL.

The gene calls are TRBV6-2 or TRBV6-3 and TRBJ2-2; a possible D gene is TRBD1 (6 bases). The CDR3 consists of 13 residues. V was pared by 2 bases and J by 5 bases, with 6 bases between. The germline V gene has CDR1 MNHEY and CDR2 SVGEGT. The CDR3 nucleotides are TGTGCCAGCAGTTACAGGGGGACCGGGGAGCTGTTTTTT. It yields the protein CASSYRGTGELFF.

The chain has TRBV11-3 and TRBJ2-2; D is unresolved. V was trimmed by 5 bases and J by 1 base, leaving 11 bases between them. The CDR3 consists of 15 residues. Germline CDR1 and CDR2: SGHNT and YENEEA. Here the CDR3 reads CASSPRLLNTGELFF. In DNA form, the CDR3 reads TGTGCCAGCAGCCCCCGACTGCTGAACACCGGGGAGCTGTTTTTT.

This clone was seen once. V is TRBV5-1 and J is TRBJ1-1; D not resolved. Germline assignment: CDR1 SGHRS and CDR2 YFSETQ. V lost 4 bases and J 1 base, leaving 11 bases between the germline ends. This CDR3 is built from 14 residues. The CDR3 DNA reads TGCGCCAGCAGCCCGGTCGTCCAGAACACTGAAGCTTTCTTT. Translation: CASSPVVQNTEAFF.

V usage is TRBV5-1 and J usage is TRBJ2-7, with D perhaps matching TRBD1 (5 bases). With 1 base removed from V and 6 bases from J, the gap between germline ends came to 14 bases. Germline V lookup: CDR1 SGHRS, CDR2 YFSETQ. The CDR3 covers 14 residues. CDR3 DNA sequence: TGCGCCAGCAGCTTGATTCAGGGTCCATCCGAGCAGTACTTC. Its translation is CASSLIQGPSEQYF.

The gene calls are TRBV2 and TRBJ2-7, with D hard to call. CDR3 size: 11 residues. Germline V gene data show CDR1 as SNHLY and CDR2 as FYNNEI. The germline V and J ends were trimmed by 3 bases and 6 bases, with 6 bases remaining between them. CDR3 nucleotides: TGTGCCAGCAGTGACAATGGCGAGCAGTACTTC. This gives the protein CASSDNGEQYF.

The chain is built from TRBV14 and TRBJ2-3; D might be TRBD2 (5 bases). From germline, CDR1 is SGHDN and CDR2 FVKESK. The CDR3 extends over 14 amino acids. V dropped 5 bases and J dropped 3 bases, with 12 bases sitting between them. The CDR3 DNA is TGTGCCAGCAGCAAAAGGCCGGGAACAGATACGCAGTATTTT. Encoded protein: CASSKRPGTDTQYF.

The CDR3 is CASSLRGAGGRYEQYF. In nucleotides, the CDR3 is TGTGCCAGCAGCCTAAGGGGGGCAGGGGGCAGGTACGAGCAGTACTTC. The V and J genes are TRBV3-1 (or the pseudogene TRBV3-2) and TRBJ2-7; 8 bases are a match to TRBD1. The length of the CDR3 is 16 residues. V was clipped by 4 bases and J by 4 bases; unmatched bases: 12. Germline V lookup: CDR1 LGHDT, CDR2 YNNKEL (reference sequence).

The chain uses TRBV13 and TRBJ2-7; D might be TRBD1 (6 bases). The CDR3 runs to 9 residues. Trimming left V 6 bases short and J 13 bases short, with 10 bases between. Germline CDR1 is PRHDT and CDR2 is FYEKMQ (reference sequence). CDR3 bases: TGTGCCAGCAGGGGACACGGTTACGTC. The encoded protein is CASRGHGYV.

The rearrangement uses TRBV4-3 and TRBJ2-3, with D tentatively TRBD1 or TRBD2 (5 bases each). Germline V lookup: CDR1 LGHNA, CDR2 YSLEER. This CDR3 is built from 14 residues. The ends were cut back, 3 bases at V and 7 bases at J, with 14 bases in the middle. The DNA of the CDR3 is TGCGCCAGCAGCCAGCCGGGACCCGGGAATACGCAGTATTTT. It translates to CASSQPGPGNTQYF.